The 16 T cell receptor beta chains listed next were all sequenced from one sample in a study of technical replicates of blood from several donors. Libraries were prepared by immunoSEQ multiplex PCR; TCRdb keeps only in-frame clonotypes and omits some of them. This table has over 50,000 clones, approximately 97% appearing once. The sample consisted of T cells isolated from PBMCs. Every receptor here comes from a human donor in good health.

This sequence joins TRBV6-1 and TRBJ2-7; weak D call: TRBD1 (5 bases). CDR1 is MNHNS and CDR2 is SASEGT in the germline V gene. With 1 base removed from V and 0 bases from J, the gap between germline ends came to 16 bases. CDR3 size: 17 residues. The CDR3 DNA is TGTGCCAGCAGTGAAGGGTTTGGGGCCCCCAGCTCCTACGAGCAGTACTTC. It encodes CASSEGFGAPSSYEQYF.

Here the CDR3 DNA reads TGTGCCAGCAGTTTATCTACCCTAGCGGGAGACACCGGGGAGCTGTTTTTT. This encodes CASSLSTLAGDTGELFF. The chain carries TRBV28 and TRBJ2-2; 10 bases align to TRBD2. V was pared by 1 base and J by 3 bases, with 5 bases of the junction left unmatched. The V gene's germline CDR1 is MDHEN and CDR2 SYDVKM. The CDR3 is 17 residues long.

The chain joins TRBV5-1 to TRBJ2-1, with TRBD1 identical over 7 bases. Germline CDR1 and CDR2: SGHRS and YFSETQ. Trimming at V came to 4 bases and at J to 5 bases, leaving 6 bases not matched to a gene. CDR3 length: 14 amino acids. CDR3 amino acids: CASSPGQDNNEQFF. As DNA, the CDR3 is TGCGCCAGCAGCCCAGGACAGGATAACAATGAGCAGTTCTTC.

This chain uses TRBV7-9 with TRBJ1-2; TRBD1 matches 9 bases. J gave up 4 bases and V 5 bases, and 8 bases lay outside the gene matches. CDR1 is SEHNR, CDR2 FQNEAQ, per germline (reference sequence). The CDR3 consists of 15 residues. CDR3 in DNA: TGTGCCAGCAGCCCGGGACAGGGCTGGTCCTATGGCTACACCTTC. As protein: CASSPGQGWSYGYTF.

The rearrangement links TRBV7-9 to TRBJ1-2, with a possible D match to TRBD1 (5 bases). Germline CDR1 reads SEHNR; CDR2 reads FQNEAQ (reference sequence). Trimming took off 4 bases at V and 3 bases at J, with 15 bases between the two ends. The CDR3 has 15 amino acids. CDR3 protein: CASSSNYLGHYGYTF. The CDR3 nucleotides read TGTGCCAGCAGCTCCAACTACCTGGGGCACTATGGCTACACCTTC.

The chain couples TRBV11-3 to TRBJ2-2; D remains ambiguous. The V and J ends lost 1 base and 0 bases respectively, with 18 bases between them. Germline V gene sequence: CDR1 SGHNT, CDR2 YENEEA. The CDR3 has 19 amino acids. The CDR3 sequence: CASSLALIVYPPNTGELFF. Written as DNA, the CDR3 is TGTGCCAGCAGCTTAGCCCTAATCGTGTATCCTCCGAACACCGGGGAGCTGTTTTTT.

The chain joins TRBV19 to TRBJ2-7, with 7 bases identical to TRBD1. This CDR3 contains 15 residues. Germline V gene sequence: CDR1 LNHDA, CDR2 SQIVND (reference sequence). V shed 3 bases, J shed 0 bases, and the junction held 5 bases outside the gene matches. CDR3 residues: CASSMRGLVSYEQYF. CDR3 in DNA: TGTGCCAGTAGTATGAGGGGGCTTGTCTCCTACGAGCAGTACTTC.

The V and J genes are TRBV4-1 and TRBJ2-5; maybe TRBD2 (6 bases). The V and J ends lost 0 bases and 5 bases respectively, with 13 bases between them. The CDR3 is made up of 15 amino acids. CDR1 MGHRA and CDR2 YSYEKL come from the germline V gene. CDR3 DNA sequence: TGCGCCAGCAGCCAAGACGGGAGAAGCTTGGAGACCCAGTACTTC. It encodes CASSQDGRSLETQYF.

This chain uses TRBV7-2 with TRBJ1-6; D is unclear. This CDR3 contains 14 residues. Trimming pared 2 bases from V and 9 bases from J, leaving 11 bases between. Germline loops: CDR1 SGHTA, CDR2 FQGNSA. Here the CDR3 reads CASSLTGVGSPLHF. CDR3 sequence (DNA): TGTGCCAGCAGCTTAACGGGAGTCGGTTCACCCCTCCACTTT.

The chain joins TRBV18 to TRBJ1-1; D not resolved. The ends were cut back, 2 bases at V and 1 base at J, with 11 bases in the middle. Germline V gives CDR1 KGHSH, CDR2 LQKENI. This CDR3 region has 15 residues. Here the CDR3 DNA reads TGTGCCAGCTCACCAGGGAGTGTTCCGAACACTGAAGCTTTCTTT. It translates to CASSPGSVPNTEAFF.

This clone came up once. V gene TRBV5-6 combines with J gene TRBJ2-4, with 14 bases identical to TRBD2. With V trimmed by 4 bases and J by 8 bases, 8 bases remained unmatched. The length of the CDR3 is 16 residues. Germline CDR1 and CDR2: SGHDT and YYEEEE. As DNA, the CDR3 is TGTGCCAGCAGCCAACGACTAGCGGGAGGGCGTGACATTCAGTACTTC. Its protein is CASSQRLAGGRDIQYF.

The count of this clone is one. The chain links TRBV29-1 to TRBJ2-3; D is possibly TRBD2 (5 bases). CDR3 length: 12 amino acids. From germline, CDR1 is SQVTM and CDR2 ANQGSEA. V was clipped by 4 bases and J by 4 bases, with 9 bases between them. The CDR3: CSVVRESDTQYF. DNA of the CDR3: TGCAGCGTTGTGAGGGAGTCAGATACGCAGTATTTT.

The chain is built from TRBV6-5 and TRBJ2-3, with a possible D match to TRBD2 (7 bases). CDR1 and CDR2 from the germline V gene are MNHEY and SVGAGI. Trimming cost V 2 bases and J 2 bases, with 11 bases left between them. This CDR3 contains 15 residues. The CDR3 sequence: CASSYRGGDTDTQYF. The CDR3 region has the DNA TGTGCCAGCAGTTACAGGGGGGGCGACACAGATACGCAGTATTTT.

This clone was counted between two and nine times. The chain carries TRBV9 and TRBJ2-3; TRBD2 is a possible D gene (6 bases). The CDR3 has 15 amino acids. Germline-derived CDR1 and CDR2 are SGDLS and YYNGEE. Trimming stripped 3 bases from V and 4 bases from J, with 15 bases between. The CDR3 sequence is CASSGAGALADTQYF. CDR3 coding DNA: TGTGCCAGCAGCGGAGCGGGCGCTCTCGCAGATACGCAGTATTTT.

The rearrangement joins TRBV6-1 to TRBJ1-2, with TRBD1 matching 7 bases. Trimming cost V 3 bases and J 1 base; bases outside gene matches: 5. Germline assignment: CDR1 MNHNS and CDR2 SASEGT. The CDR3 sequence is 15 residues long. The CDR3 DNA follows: TGTGCCAGCAGTGACCCGGGACAGAGTAACTATGGCTACACCTTC. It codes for CASSDPGQSNYGYTF.

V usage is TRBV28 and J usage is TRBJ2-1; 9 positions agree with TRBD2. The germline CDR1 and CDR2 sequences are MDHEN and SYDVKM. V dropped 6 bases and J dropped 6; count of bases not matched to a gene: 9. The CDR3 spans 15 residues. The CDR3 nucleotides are TGTGCCAGCAGCATTAGCGGGGGATCTCTCAATGAGCAGTTCTTC. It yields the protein CASSISGGSLNEQFF.